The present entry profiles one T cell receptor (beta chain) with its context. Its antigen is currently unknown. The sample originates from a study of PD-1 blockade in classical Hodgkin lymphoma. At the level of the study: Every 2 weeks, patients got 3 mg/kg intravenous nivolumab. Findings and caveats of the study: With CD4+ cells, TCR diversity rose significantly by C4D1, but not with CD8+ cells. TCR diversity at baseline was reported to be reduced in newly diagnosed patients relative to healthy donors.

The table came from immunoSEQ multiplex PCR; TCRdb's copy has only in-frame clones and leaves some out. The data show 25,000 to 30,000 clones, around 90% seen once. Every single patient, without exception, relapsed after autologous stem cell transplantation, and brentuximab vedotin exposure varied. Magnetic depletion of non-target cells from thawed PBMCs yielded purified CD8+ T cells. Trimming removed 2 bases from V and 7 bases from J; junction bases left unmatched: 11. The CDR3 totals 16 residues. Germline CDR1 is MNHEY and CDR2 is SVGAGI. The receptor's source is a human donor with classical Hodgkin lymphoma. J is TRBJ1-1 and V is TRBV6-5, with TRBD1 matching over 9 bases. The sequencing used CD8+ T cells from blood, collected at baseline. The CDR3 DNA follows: TGTGCCAGCAGTTACGCTAACAGGGGGCGGAGGGGTGAAGCTTTCTTT. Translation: CASSYANRGRRGEAFF.